This T cell receptor beta chain was observed in a study of vaccination and CD4 T cells after COVID-19. Study in general: Overlapping spike pools from SARS-CoV-2 and HCoV-NL63, HCoV-OC43 and HCoV-229E served as culture stimuli.

Details on this clonotype: Its antigen is as yet unknown.

An Oncomine TCR Beta short-read assay was used to sequence the DNA from cultured CD4+ T cells. Genomic DNA extraction was carried out from cultured CD4+ T cells. TCRdb analysed the PCR reads with MiXCR anew, one entry per CDR3 protein. The sample holds 9,000 to 13,000 distinct CDR3 sequences; 46% are singletons and the top ten take roughly 28%. Described treatment: approximately 9-day PBMC culture with coronavirus spike peptide pools or control peptides (ViraFEST assay). The CDR3 consists of 13 residues. The ends were cut back, 3 bases at V and 5 bases at J, with 10 bases in the middle. Germline values: CDR1 SEHNR, CDR2 FQNEAQ (reference sequence).

Sequenced: CD4+ T cells from blood, cultured in vitro. This TCR was recovered from a human donor who had recovered from COVID-19. The gene calls are TRBV7-9 and TRBJ1-1; D unresolved. CDR3 sequence: CASSFEGMTEAFF. The DNA for the CDR3 is TGTGCCAGCAGCTTTGAGGGAATGACTGAAGCTTTCTTT.